This T cell receptor (beta chain) was retrieved from a study of blood T cell repertoires in COVID-19 (dated by TCRdb to the early 2020s). As for the study more broadly: Collaborator samples came from the United States, Italy and Spain and covered acute and convalescent phases of COVID-19. Nearly every sample came with metadata listing a de-identified subject ID, COVID-19 status, age in years and sex. The dataset comprised deeply sampled blood TCRbeta repertoires from subjects exposed to, actively infected with, or recovered from COVID-19. Where available, HLA class I and class II types were taken from metadata supplied by the sample provider and were not determined by assay-based typing. Samples were obtained from the ongoing ImmuneRACE study (first 160 participants) and from 1,200 or so subjects provided by 6 global collaborators. A freely available public database, intended as a resource for researchers studying the immune response to SARS-CoV-2, is where the repertoires were released. The prospective study material was composed of cDNA or gDNA derived from T cells, B-cell-depleted T cells, or PBMCs. Broad study findings and their caveats: Clinical and demographic metadata were provided uncurated, with the amount varying by source and participant.

TCRbeta CDR3 regions were amplified from genomic DNA using the immunoSEQ Assay, a bias-controlled multiplex PCR. In the paper's pipeline: Nucleated cell counts per sample were estimated from amplification of reference gene primers within the assay. To quantify the absolute abundance of each unique TCRbeta CDR3 rearrangement, sequence reads were collapsed and filtered. For each sample, productive Simpson clonality was calculated as the square root of Simpson's diversity index over productive rearrangements. Sourced from immuneACCESS, this table was stored by TCRdb with only in-frame sequences that have V and J called. A share of the clones is absent; for the studies checked, an unresolved V gene accounts for under half, and the remainder has no known explanation. That table is the source of V, J and clone size, and D and trimming were worked out from the DNA. Across this sample there are around 250,000 clones, with around 83% seen only once. Of the sample, 5% falls within the top ten clones.

Points on this clone: Its antigen has not been determined. One base away there is no much larger clone; base qualities are not given.

In the prospective study, participants were about 18 to 100 years old, resided in about two dozen geographic areas of the United States, and were enrolled through a virtual design. To assign participants to cohorts, the prospective study relied on clinical history that participants themselves reported in a screening survey and a study questionnaire. Exposed participants had been in contact, within 2 weeks of entering the study, with a person who had a PCR-confirmed or clinician-diagnosed case of COVID-19. In the prospective study, whole blood, serum and a nasopharyngeal or oropharyngeal swab were collected from each participant by mobile phlebotomists. Participants in the prospective study had the option to provide additional blood draws and questionnaires over a roughly two-month period. Blood samples from the prospective study were shipped frozen or at room temperature prior to DNA extraction.

This TCR derives from a man aged 35 to 55 who had been exposed to COVID-19. Sequenced: PBMCs or T cells enriched from blood (not recorded which).

The CDR3 here reads CATSESQYNEQFF. In nucleotides, the sequence is TGTGCCACCAGTGAGTCGCAGTACAATGAGCAGTTCTTC. This chain joins TRBV24-1 to TRBJ2-1, with the D gene uncertain. Via the germline V gene, CDR1 is KGHDR and CDR2 SFDVKD. The V end loses 4 bases and the J end loses 4 bases, and a stretch of 7 bases separates them. Counted from cysteine to phenylalanine, this CDR3 has 13 amino acids. Only the CDR3 region is kept as DNA, spanning 39 bases read in frame from base 1.